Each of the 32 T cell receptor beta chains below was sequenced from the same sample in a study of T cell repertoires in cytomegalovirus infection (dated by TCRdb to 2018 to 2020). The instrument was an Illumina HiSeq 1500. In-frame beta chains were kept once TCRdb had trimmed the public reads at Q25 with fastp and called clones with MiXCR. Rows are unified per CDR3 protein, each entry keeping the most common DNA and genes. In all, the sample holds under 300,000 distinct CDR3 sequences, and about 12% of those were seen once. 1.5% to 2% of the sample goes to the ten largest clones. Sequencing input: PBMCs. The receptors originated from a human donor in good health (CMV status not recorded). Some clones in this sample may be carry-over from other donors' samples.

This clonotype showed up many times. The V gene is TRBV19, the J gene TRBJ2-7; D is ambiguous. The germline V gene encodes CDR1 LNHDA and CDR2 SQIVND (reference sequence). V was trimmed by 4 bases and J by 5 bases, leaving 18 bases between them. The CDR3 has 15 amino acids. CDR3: CASSTARAPSDEQYF. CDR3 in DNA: TGTGCCAGTAGTACGGCCCGGGCCCCCTCGGACGAGCAGTACTTC.

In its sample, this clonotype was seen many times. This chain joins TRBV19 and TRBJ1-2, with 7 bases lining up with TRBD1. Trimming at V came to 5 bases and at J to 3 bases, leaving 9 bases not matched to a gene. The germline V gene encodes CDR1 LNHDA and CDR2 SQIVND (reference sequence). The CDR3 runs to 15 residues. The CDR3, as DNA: TGTGCCAGTAGTTCGATCCGAGGGACAGACTATGGCTACACCTTC. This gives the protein CASSSIRGTDYGYTF. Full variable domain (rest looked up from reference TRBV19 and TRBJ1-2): DGGITQSPKYLFRKEGQNVTLSCEQNLNHDAMYWYRQDPGQGLRLIYYSQIVNDFQKGDIAEGYSVSREKKESFPLTVTSAQKNPTAFYLCASSSIRGTDYGYTFGSGTRLTVV.

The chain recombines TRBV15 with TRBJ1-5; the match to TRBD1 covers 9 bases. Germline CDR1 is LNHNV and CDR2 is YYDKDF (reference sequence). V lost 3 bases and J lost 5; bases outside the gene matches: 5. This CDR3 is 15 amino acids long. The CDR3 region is CATSRGDRVDQPQHF. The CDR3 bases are TGTGCCACCAGCAGGGGGGACAGGGTAGATCAGCCCCAGCATTTT.

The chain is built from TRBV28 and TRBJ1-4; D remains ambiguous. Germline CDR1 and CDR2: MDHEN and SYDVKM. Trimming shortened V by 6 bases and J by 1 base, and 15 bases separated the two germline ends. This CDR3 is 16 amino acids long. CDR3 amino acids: CASSNGGLGTNEKLFF. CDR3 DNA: TGTGCCAGCAGCAACGGAGGGTTAGGAACTAATGAAAAACTGTTTTTT.

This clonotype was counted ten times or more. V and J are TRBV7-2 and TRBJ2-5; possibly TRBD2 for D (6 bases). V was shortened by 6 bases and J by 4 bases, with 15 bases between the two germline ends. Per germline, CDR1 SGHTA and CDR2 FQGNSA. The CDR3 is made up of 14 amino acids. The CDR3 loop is CASSLNGGPETQYF. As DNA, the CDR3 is TGTGCCAGCAGTCTCAATGGAGGGCCAGAGACCCAGTACTTC.

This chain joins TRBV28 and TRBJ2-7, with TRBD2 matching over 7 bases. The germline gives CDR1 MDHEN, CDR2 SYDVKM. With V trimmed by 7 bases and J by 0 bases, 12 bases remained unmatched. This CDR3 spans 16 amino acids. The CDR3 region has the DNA TGTGCCAGCACTACGCCAGGGAGCGGGGTCTCCTACGAGCAGTACTTC. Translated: CASTTPGSGVSYEQYF.

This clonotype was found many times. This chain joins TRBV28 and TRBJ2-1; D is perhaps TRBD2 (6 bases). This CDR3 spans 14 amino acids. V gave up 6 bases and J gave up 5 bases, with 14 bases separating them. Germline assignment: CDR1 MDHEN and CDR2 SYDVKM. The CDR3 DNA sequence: TGTGCCAGCAGGCCGGTGGGGGGAAACAATGAGCAGTTCTTC. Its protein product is CASRPVGGNNEQFF.

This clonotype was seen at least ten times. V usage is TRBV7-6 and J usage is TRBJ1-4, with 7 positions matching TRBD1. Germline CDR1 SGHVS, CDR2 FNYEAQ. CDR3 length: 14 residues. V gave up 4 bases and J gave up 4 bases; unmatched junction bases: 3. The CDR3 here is CASSSGQINEKLFF. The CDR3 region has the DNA TGTGCCAGCAGCTCGGGACAGATTAATGAAAAACTGTTTTTT.

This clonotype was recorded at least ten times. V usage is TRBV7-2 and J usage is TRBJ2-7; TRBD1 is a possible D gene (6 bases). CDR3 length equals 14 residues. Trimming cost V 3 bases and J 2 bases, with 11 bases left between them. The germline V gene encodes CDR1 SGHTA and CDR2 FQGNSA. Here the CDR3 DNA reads TGTGCCAGCAGCTTCGACAGGTTTACCTACGAGCAGTACTTC. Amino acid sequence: CASSFDRFTYEQYF.

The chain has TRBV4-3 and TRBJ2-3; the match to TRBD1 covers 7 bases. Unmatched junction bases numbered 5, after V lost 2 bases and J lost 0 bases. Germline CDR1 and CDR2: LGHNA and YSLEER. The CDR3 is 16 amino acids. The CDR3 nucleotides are TGCGCCAGCAGCCAACAAGGCAGGGGGAGCACAGATACGCAGTATTTT. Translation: CASSQQGRGSTDTQYF.

The CDR3 loop reads CASSRRLSTDTQYF. The DNA for the CDR3 is TGTGCCAGCAGCCGTCGACTCAGCACAGATACGCAGTATTTT. The chain uses TRBV6-2 or TRBV6-3 and TRBJ2-3; no reliable D call. The germline V gene encodes CDR1 MNHEY and CDR2 SVGEGT. The CDR3 sequence is 14 residues long. With 6 bases removed from V and 0 bases from J, the gap between germline ends came to 10 bases.

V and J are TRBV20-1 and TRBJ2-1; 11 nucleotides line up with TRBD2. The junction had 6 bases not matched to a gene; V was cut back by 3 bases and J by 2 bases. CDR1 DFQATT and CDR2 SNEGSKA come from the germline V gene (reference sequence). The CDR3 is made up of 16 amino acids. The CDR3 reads CSASEIAGGPYNEQFF. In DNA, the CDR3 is TGCAGTGCTAGCGAAATAGCGGGAGGGCCCTACAATGAGCAGTTCTTC.

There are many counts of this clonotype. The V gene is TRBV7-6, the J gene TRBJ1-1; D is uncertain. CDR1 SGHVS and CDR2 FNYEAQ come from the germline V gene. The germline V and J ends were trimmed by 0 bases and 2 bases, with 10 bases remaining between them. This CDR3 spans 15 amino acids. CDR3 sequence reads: CASSLAQSVNTEAFF. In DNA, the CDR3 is TGTGCCAGCAGCTTAGCGCAATCCGTAAACACTGAAGCTTTCTTT.

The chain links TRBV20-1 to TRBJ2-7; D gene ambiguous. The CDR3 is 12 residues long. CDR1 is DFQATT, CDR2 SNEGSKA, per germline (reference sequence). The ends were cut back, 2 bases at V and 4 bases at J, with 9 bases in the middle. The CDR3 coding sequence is TGCAGTGCTAGACACCGACCGTACGAGCAGTACTTC. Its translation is CSARHRPYEQYF.

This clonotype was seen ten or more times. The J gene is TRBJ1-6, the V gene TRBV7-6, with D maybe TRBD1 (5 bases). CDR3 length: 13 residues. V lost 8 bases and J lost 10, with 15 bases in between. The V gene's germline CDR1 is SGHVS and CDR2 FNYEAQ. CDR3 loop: CASFDGDGSPLHF. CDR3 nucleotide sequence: TGTGCCAGCTTTGACGGGGACGGGTCACCCCTCCACTTT.

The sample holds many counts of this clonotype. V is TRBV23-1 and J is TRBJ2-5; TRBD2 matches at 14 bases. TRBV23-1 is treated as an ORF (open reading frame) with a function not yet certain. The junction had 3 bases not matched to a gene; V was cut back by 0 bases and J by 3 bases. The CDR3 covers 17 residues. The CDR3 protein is CASSQSRGLAGEETQYF. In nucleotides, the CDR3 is TGCGCCAGCAGTCAATCCAGGGGACTAGCGGGGGAAGAGACCCAGTACTTC.

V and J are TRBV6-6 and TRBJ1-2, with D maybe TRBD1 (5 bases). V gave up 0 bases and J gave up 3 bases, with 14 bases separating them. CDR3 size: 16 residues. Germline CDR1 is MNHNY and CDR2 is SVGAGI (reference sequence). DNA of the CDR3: TGTGCCAGCAGTTACTCATCGCGAGGGGCGGACTATGGCTACACCTTC. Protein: CASSYSSRGADYGYTF.

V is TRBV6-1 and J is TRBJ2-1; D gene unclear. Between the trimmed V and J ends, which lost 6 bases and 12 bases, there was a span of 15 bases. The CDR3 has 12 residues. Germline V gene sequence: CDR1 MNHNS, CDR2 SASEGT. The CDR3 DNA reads TGTGCCAGCAGCCTCGAGTCAGCAGGGCAGTTCTTC. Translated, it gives CASSLESAGQFF.

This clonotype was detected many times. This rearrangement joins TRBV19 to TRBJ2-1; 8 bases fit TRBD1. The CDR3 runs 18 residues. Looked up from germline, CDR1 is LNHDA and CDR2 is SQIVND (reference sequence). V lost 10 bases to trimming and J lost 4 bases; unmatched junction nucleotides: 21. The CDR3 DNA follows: TGTGCCACTAACACCCCAACCTTCCGGGACAGGAGGTACAATGAGCAGTTCTTC. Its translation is CATNTPTFRDRRYNEQFF.

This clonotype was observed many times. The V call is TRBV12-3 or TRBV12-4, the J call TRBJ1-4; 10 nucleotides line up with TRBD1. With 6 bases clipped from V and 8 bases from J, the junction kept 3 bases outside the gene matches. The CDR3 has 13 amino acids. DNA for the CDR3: TGTGCCAGCAGGGGACAGGGGAAGGAAAAACTGTTTTTT. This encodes CASRGQGKEKLFF.

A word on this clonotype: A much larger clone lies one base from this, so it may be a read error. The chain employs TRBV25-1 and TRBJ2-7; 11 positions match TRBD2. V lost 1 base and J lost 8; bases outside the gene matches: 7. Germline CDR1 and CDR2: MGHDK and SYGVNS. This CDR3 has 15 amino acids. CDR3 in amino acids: CASSEWLAGGYKQYF. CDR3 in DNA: TGTGCCAGCAGTGAATGGTTAGCGGGGGGGTACAAGCAGTACTTC.

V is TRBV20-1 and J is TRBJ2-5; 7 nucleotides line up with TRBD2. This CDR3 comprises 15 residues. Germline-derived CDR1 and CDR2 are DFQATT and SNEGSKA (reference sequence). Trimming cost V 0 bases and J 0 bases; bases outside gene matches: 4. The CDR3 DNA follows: TGCAGTGCTAGAGACTTACTAGCGAACCAAGAGACCCAGTACTTC. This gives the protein CSARDLLANQETQYF.

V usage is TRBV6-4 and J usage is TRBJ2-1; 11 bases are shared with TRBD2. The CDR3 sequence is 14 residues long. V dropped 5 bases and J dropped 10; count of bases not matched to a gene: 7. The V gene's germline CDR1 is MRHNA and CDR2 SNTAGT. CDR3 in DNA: TGTGCCAGCAGTAGAATAGCGGGAGGGAGCGAGCAGTTCTTC. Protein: CASSRIAGGSEQFF.

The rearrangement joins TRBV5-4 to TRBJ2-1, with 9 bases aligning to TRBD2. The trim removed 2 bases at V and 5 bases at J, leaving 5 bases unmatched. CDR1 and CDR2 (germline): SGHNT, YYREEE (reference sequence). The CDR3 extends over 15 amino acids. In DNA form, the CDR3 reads TGTGCCAGCAGCTTAGCGGGGGGTTTTAACAATGAGCAGTTCTTC. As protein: CASSLAGGFNNEQFF.

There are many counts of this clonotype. Written as DNA, the CDR3 is TGTGCCAGCAGCCCCCTCAATAGGGGGAAAGATTCCTACGAGCAGTACTTC. As protein: CASSPLNRGKDSYEQYF. The chain links TRBV11-2 to TRBJ2-7, with D possibly matching TRBD1 (6 bases). The germline CDR1 and CDR2 sequences are SGHAT and FQNNGV. V was pared by 5 bases and J by 1 base, with 21 bases between. The CDR3 is 17 residues long.

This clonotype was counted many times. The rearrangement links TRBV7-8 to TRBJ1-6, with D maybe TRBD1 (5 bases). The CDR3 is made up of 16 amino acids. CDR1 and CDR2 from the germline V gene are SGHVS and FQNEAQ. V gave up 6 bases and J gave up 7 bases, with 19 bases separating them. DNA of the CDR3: TGTGCCAGCAGTAAAATACGGGGGAGGGGAAATTCACCCCTCCACTTT. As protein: CASSKIRGRGNSPLHF. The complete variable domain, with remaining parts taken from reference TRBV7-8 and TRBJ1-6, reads GAGVSQSPRYKVAKRGQDVALRCDPISGHVSLFWYQQALGQGPEFLTYFQNEAQLDKSGLPSDRFFAERPEGSVSTLKIQRTQQEDSAVYLCASSKIRGRGNSPLHFGNGTRLTVT.

CDR3 DNA sequence: TGCAGCGTTGAAGGGGTCAGGGGTGGGGAGCAGTACTTC. Protein product: CSVEGVRGGEQYF. The V call is TRBV29-1, the J call TRBJ2-7; D is perhaps TRBD1 (6 bases). Trimming pared 1 base from V and 7 bases from J, leaving 14 bases between. Germline CDR1 is SQVTM and CDR2 is ANQGSEA. The CDR3 runs 13 residues.

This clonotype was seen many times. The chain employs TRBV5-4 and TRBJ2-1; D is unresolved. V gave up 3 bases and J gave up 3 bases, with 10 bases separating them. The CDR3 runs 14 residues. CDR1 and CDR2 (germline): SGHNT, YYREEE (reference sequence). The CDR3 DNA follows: TGTGCCAGCAGCTACCCGAACGGCTACAATGAGCAGTTCTTC. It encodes CASSYPNGYNEQFF. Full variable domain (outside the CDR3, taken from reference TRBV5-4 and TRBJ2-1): ETGVTQSPTHLIKTRGQQVTLRCSSQSGHNTVSWYQQALGQGPQFIFQYYREEENGRGNFPPRFSGLQFPNYSSELNVNALELDDSALYLCASSYPNGYNEQFFGPGTRLTVL.

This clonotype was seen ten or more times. The CDR3 DNA reads as TGTGCCAGCAGCGACGCGACAGGCTACTCCTACGAGCAGTACTTC. This sequence encodes CASSDATGYSYEQYF. The chain has TRBV7-6 and TRBJ2-7, with D possibly TRBD1 on 6 matching bases. V lost 5 bases and J 0 bases, leaving 14 bases between the germline ends. The CDR3 length is 15 residues. Germline loops: CDR1 SGHVS, CDR2 FNYEAQ.

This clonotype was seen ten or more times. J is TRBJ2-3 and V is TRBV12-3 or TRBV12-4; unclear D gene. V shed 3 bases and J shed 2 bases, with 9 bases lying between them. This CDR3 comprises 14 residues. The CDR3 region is CASSFTSITDTQYF. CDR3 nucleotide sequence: TGTGCCAGCAGTTTTACTTCTATCACAGATACGCAGTATTTT.

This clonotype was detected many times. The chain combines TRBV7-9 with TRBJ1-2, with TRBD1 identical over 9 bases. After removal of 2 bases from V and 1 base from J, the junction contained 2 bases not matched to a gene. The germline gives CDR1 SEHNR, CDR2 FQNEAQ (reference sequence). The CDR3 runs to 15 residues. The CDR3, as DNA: TGTGCCAGCAGCTTACGGACAGGGGTTAACTATGGCTACACCTTC. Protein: CASSLRTGVNYGYTF.

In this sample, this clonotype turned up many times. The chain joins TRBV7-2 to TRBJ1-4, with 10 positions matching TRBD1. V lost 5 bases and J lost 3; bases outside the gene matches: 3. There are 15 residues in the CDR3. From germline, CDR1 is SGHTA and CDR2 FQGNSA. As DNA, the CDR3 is TGTGCCAGCAGCCGGGGACAGGGGCCTAATGAAAAACTGTTTTTT. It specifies CASSRGQGPNEKLFF.